These T cell receptor beta chains were read from a single sample in a study of blood T cell repertoires in COVID-19. Sequencing was performed with immunoSEQ multiplex PCR; in TCRdb, only in-frame clones are kept and a portion is missing. This sample carries roughly 200,000 clones, around 91% of them seen once, and the ten largest clones take approximately 0.64%. The sequenced sample consisted of peripheral blood. The receptor set was obtained from a man in his forties or fifties with acute or convalescent COVID-19. CDR3s include the opening cysteine and the closing phenylalanine or tryptophan. A D gene is named only where the DNA matches it firmly. Only part of the rows carry a size: once, few, many, or a class if the clone is expanded.

clone_size: -
d_call: -
j_call: TRBJ1-1
v_call: TRBV7-2
cdr3_nt: TGTGCCAGCAGCTTAGCTCAGGGCAAGGCTGAAGCTTTCTTT
cdr3_aa: CASSLAQGKAEAFF

clone_size: -
d_call: TRBD2
j_call: TRBJ2-2
v_call: TRBV9
cdr3_nt: TGTGCCAGCAGCCCGGGACTAGCGGGGGATCCATCCGGGGAGCTGTTTTTT
cdr3_aa: CASSPGLAGDPSGELFF

clone_size: -
d_call: -
j_call: TRBJ1-5
v_call: TRBV9
cdr3_nt: TGTGCCAGCAGCGTAGATAGCACTAATCAGCCCCAGCATTTT
cdr3_aa: CASSVDSTNQPQHF

clone_size: -
d_call: -
j_call: TRBJ1-1
v_call: TRBV7-9
cdr3_nt: TGTGCCAGCAGCTTGTGGGGGCAGTTATCCACTGAAGCTTTCTTT
cdr3_aa: CASSLWGQLSTEAFF

clone_size: -
d_call: TRBD1
j_call: TRBJ2-3
v_call: TRBV27
cdr3_nt: TGTGCCAGCAGTCTACAGGGGGACCCCCGCCCAGATACGCAGTATTTT
cdr3_aa: CASSLQGDPRPDTQYF

clone_size: -
d_call: TRBD1
j_call: TRBJ1-2
v_call: TRBV11-2
cdr3_nt: TGTGCCAGCGTCGGGACAGGGACATATGGCTACACCTTC
cdr3_aa: CASVGTGTYGYTF

clone_size: -
d_call: TRBD2
j_call: TRBJ2-5
v_call: TRBV6-2/TRBV6-3
cdr3_nt: TGTGCCAGCAGTTACTCGGACGCGCTAGCGGGGGGTGAGACCCAGTACTTC
cdr3_aa: CASSYSDALAGGETQYF

clone_size: -
d_call: TRBD1
j_call: TRBJ1-3
v_call: TRBV12-3/TRBV12-4
cdr3_nt: TGTGCCAGCAGAGGGACAGCCGGAAACACCATATATTTT
cdr3_aa: CASRGTAGNTIYF

clone_size: -
d_call: -
j_call: TRBJ2-3
v_call: TRBV2
cdr3_nt: TGTGCCAGAGACAGGTTCAGTCCCCCGTTAAACACAGATACGCAGTATTTT
cdr3_aa: CARDRFSPPLNTDTQYF

clone_size: -
d_call: -
j_call: TRBJ1-1
v_call: TRBV28
cdr3_nt: TGTGCCAGCAGTCCGCCCGGCAGGGTTTTCAGGACCACTGAAGCTTTCTTT
cdr3_aa: CASSPPGRVFRTTEAFF

clone_size: -
d_call: -
j_call: TRBJ2-5
v_call: TRBV15
cdr3_nt: TGTGCCACCAGCAGAGATTATGTGGAGACCCAGTACTTC
cdr3_aa: CATSRDYVETQYF

clone_size: -
d_call: -
j_call: TRBJ2-4
v_call: TRBV7-9
cdr3_nt: TGTGCCAGCAGCCCCCAGGATATTCAGTACTTC
cdr3_aa: CASSPQDIQYF

clone_size: -
d_call: TRBD1
j_call: TRBJ1-1
v_call: TRBV7-9
cdr3_nt: TGTGCCAGCAGGGACGGACAGGGGCACACTGAAGCTTTCTTT
cdr3_aa: CASRDGQGHTEAFF

clone_size: -
d_call: -
j_call: TRBJ2-3
v_call: TRBV3-1/TRBV3-2
cdr3_nt: TGTGCCAGCAGCCAAAGAGGGGGGGGCACAGATACGCAGTATTTT
cdr3_aa: CASSQRGGGTDTQYF

clone_size: -
d_call: TRBD1
j_call: TRBJ1-5
v_call: TRBV6-2/TRBV6-3
cdr3_nt: TGTGCCAGCAGCCCCAGGGGGTACGGCAATCAGCCCCAGCATTTT
cdr3_aa: CASSPRGYGNQPQHF

clone_size: -
d_call: TRBD2
j_call: TRBJ2-2
v_call: TRBV7-2
cdr3_nt: TGTGCCAGCAGCCTACTAGCGCGGACCGGGGAGCTGTTTTTT
cdr3_aa: CASSLLARTGELFF

clone_size: once
d_call: TRBD2
j_call: TRBJ2-2
v_call: TRBV19
cdr3_nt: TGTGCCAGCTTAGCGGGAGGGGCGCCGACCGGGGAGCTGTTTTTT
cdr3_aa: CASLAGGAPTGELFF

clone_size: -
d_call: -
j_call: TRBJ1-5
v_call: TRBV5-1
cdr3_nt: TGCGCCAGCAGCTTGTTTCCCGCGGATAGCAATCAGCCCCAGCATTTT
cdr3_aa: CASSLFPADSNQPQHF

clone_size: -
d_call: -
j_call: TRBJ1-3
v_call: TRBV9
cdr3_nt: TGTGCCAGCAGCGTAGTACTAGGGGGCTCTGGAAACACCATATATTTT
cdr3_aa: CASSVVLGGSGNTIYF

clone_size: -
d_call: -
j_call: TRBJ2-1
v_call: TRBV21-1
cdr3_nt: TGTGCCAGCAGCAACCTGCAAGGACTAGCTTGGAGGAATGAGCAGTTCTTC
cdr3_aa: CASSNLQGLAWRNEQFF

clone_size: -
d_call: -
j_call: TRBJ2-1
v_call: TRBV6-5
cdr3_nt: TGTGCCAGCAGCCGGACAGTTGGGTTGGAGCAGTTCTTC
cdr3_aa: CASSRTVGLEQFF

clone_size: once
d_call: TRBD2
j_call: TRBJ2-5
v_call: TRBV28
cdr3_nt: TGTGCCAGCAGCTCCCGCGGGGGCCAGTACTTC
cdr3_aa: CASSSRGGQYF

clone_size: -
d_call: -
j_call: TRBJ1-1
v_call: TRBV5-1
cdr3_nt: TGCGCCAGCAGCTTGGGCACAAACACTGAAGCTTTCTTT
cdr3_aa: CASSLGTNTEAFF

clone_size: -
d_call: -
j_call: TRBJ2-1
v_call: TRBV27
cdr3_nt: TGTGCCAGCAGTTTTCGGGGTTTCCATGAGCAGTTCTTC
cdr3_aa: CASSFRGFHEQFF

clone_size: -
d_call: -
j_call: TRBJ1-4
v_call: TRBV5-6
cdr3_nt: TGTGCCAGCAGCTCGTACAGGGCGATCGCTGAAAAACTGTTTTTT
cdr3_aa: CASSSYRAIAEKLFF

clone_size: -
d_call: -
j_call: TRBJ1-3
v_call: TRBV27
cdr3_nt: TGTGCCAGCAGTTTATCGCGAGGAAACACCATATATTTT
cdr3_aa: CASSLSRGNTIYF

clone_size: -
d_call: TRBD1
j_call: TRBJ1-3
v_call: TRBV7-9
cdr3_nt: TGTGCCAGCAGCCGCGGACAGGGCTCTGGAAACACCATATATTTT
cdr3_aa: CASSRGQGSGNTIYF

clone_size: -
d_call: -
j_call: TRBJ2-5
v_call: TRBV7-2
cdr3_nt: TGTGCCAGCAGCCTCCGGGTCCAAGAGACCCAGTACTTC
cdr3_aa: CASSLRVQETQYF

clone_size: -
d_call: -
j_call: TRBJ1-1
v_call: TRBV6-5
cdr3_nt: TGTGCCAGCAGTTTACAGGGCCCCTTCGGAGCTTTCTTT
cdr3_aa: CASSLQGPFGAFF

clone_size: few
d_call: TRBD2
j_call: TRBJ2-7
v_call: TRBV27
cdr3_nt: TGTGCCAGCAGTTCCGGGACTAGCTCCTACGAGCAGTACTTC
cdr3_aa: CASSSGTSSYEQYF

clone_size: -
d_call: -
j_call: TRBJ1-1
v_call: TRBV5-1
cdr3_nt: TGCGCCAGCAGCTTGGGAGGGACAAAGAACACTGAAGCTTTCTTT
cdr3_aa: CASSLGGTKNTEAFF

clone_size: -
d_call: -
j_call: TRBJ1-5
v_call: TRBV5-8
cdr3_nt: TGTGCCAGCAGCCTGGAAGGGGTTGGCAATCAGCCCCAGCATTTT
cdr3_aa: CASSLEGVGNQPQHF

clone_size: -
d_call: -
j_call: TRBJ2-7
v_call: TRBV11-2
cdr3_nt: TGTGCCAGCAGCTTAGATAGAGGGAGAGAGCAGTACTTC
cdr3_aa: CASSLDRGREQYF

clone_size: -
d_call: -
j_call: TRBJ1-1
v_call: TRBV2
cdr3_nt: TGTGCCAGCAGTGAAGACAGGTCTCGGGCTTTCTTT
cdr3_aa: CASSEDRSRAFF

clone_size: -
d_call: -
j_call: TRBJ2-7
v_call: TRBV18
cdr3_nt: TGTGCCAGCTCAGGAGACAGCTACGAGCAGTACTTC
cdr3_aa: CASSGDSYEQYF

clone_size: -
d_call: TRBD2
j_call: TRBJ2-5
v_call: TRBV19
cdr3_nt: TGTGCCAGTAGTATAGAAGGTAGCGGGAGTTACCAAGAGACCCAGTACTTC
cdr3_aa: CASSIEGSGSYQETQYF

clone_size: -
d_call: -
j_call: TRBJ1-1
v_call: TRBV10-1
cdr3_nt: TGCGCCAGCAGTGTTCGGACAGACACTGAAGCTTTCTTT
cdr3_aa: CASSVRTDTEAFF

clone_size: few
d_call: TRBD1
j_call: TRBJ1-4
v_call: TRBV28
cdr3_nt: TGTGCCAGCAGTCCGACAGGGAGAGAAAAACTGTTTTTT
cdr3_aa: CASSPTGREKLFF

clone_size: -
d_call: -
j_call: TRBJ2-3
v_call: TRBV29-1
cdr3_nt: TGCAGCGTTGAAGATTCCAGGGCTAGCACAGATACGCAGTATTTT
cdr3_aa: CSVEDSRASTDTQYF

clone_size: -
d_call: TRBD1
j_call: TRBJ2-1
v_call: TRBV6-5
cdr3_nt: TGTGCCAGCAGTTTATACAGGGGGATTAGTGAGCAGTTCTTC
cdr3_aa: CASSLYRGISEQFF

clone_size: -
d_call: TRBD1
j_call: TRBJ1-2
v_call: TRBV28
cdr3_nt: TGTGCCAGCAGCCTAGACAGGGGCGAGGGCTACACCTTC
cdr3_aa: CASSLDRGEGYTF

clone_size: -
d_call: TRBD1
j_call: TRBJ1-4
v_call: TRBV4-2
cdr3_nt: TGTGCCAGCAGCCAGGCTACCCGGACAGGGGGCTCTGAAAAACTGTTTTTT
cdr3_aa: CASSQATRTGGSEKLFF

clone_size: -
d_call: TRBD1
j_call: TRBJ1-2
v_call: TRBV10-3
cdr3_nt: TGTGCCATCAGGACACAGGGGGCGGATGGCTACACCTTC
cdr3_aa: CAIRTQGADGYTF

clone_size: -
d_call: TRBD2
j_call: TRBJ2-1
v_call: TRBV18
cdr3_nt: TGTGCCAGCTCAGACCTAGCGGGATATAATGAGCAGTTCTTC
cdr3_aa: CASSDLAGYNEQFF

clone_size: -
d_call: -
j_call: TRBJ1-4
v_call: TRBV5-4
cdr3_nt: TGTGCCAGCAGCTTGCGGGGTGGGAATGAAAAACTGTTTTTT
cdr3_aa: CASSLRGGNEKLFF

clone_size: -
d_call: -
j_call: TRBJ2-1
v_call: TRBV20-1
cdr3_nt: TGCAGTGCCAGGGACTACAATGAGCAGTTCTTC
cdr3_aa: CSARDYNEQFF

clone_size: once
d_call: TRBD2
j_call: TRBJ2-2
v_call: TRBV11-2
cdr3_nt: TGTGCCAGCAGCGTCTTTATAGCGGGGGGGCACACCGGGGAGCTGTTTTTT
cdr3_aa: CASSVFIAGGHTGELFF

clone_size: -
d_call: TRBD1
j_call: TRBJ1-3
v_call: TRBV27
cdr3_nt: TGTGCCAGCAGTTGGGACAGAGGAAACACCATATATTTT
cdr3_aa: CASSWDRGNTIYF

clone_size: -
d_call: TRBD1
j_call: TRBJ1-2
v_call: TRBV5-6
cdr3_nt: TGTGCCAGCAGCCCCCCGGGACAGGGACCTACTAACTATGGCTACACCTTC
cdr3_aa: CASSPPGQGPTNYGYTF